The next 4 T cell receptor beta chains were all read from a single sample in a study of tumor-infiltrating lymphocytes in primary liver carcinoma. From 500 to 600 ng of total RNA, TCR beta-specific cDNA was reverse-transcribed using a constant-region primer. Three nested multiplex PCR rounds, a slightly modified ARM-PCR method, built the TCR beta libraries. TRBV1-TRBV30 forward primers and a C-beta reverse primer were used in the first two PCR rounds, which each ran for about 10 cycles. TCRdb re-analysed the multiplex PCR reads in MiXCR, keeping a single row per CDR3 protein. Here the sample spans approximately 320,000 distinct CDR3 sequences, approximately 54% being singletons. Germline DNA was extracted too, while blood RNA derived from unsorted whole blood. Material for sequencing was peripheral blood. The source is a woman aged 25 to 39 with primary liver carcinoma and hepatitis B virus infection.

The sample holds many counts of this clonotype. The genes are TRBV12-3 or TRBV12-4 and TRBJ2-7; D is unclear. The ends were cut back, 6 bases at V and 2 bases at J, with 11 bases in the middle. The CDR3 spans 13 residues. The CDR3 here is CASSFYTPYEQYF. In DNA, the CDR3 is TGTGCCAGCAGCTTCTACACTCCCTACGAGCAGTACTTC.

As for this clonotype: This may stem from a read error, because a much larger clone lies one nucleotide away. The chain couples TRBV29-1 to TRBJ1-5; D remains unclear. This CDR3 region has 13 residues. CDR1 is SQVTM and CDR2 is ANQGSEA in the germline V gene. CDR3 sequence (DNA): TGCAGCGTTGGAGGGAGAAGCAATCAGCCCCAGAATTTT. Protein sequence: CSVGGRSNQPQNF.

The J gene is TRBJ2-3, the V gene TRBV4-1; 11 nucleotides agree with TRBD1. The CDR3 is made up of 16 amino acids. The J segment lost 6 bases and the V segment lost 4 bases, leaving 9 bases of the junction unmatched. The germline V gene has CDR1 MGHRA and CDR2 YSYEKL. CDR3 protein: CASSPSGQGAPDTQYF. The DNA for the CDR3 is TGCGCCAGCAGCCCATCCGGACAGGGGGCGCCGGATACGCAGTATTTT.

The CDR3 loop is CASSFLGTDADTQYF. The CDR3 DNA is TGTGCCAGCAGTTTCTTAGGGACTGACGCGGATACGCAGTATTTT. This chain connects TRBV12-3 or TRBV12-4 to TRBJ2-3, with D tentatively TRBD2 (6 bases). The V end was cut by 3 bases, the J end by 6 bases, with 16 bases between. The CDR3 consists of 15 residues.